Shown below are 32 T cell receptor beta chains from a single sample sequenced in a study of identifying expanded T cells in peripheral blood. Generated by immunoSEQ multiplex PCR, the TCRdb table keeps only in-frame clones and is missing some. The table records some 54,000 clones, roughly 82% of them present only once. Source material: blood. These receptors all stem from a person between 18 and 75 years old in good health.

The chain couples TRBV7-9 to TRBJ2-3; D possibly corresponds to TRBD2 (5 bases). The CDR3 contains 16 residues. Germline V gives CDR1 SEHNR, CDR2 FQNEAQ (reference sequence). Trimming removed 5 bases at V and 4 bases at J, with 19 bases between. The CDR3 spells CASSPRSRDIPDTQYF. The DNA for the CDR3 is TGTGCCAGCAGCCCCCGGAGTCGGGATATCCCAGATACGCAGTATTTT.

This clone showed up just once. The gene calls are TRBV5-1 and TRBJ2-7; tentative D call: TRBD1 (5 bases). Germline V gene data show CDR1 as SGHRS and CDR2 as YFSETQ. Trimming cost V 2 bases and J 3 bases, with 15 bases left between them. The length of the CDR3 is 15 residues. CDR3 coding DNA: TGCGCCAGCAGCTTCAGGGTGGACGCCGTCTACGAGCAGTACTTC. Translated, it gives CASSFRVDAVYEQYF.

V and J are TRBV18 and TRBJ1-4; 8 bases match TRBD1. J was trimmed by 7 bases and V by 3 bases; bases with no gene match: 13. The germline CDR1 and CDR2 sequences are KGHSH and LQKENI. CDR3 length: 17 residues. The CDR3 spells CASSPRPGNRGIEKLFF. In nucleotides, the CDR3 is TGTGCCAGCTCACCTCGACCAGGCAACAGGGGGATTGAAAAACTGTTTTTT.

V gene TRBV10-2 combines with J gene TRBJ1-1, with D possibly being TRBD1 (6 bases). Germline CDR1 is WSHSY and CDR2 is SAAADI. This CDR3 comprises 13 residues. Trimming removed 8 bases from V and 1 base from J, with 11 bases in between. The DNA of the CDR3 is TGCGCCAGCGGACAGAAGAGGAACACTGAAGCTTTCTTT. Amino acids: CASGQKRNTEAFF.

The chain is built from TRBV21-1 and TRBJ2-5; TRBD2 is the table's D call, not checked against the DNA. TRBV21-1 constitutes a pseudogene. CDR3 length: 16 residues. DNA of the CDR3: TGTGCCAGCAGCAAATCGAGACTAGCGTGCCAAGAGACCCAGTACTTC. Protein sequence: CASSKSRLACQETQYF.

The rearrangement uses TRBV19 and TRBJ2-2; 9 positions match TRBD2. Germline CDR1 is LNHDA and CDR2 is SQIVND (reference sequence). With 4 bases clipped from V and 7 bases from J, the junction kept 7 bases outside the gene matches. The CDR3 has 15 residues. CDR3 in DNA: TGTGCCAGTAGTAGTGCGGGGGGGCCTCTCGGGGAGCTGTTTTTT. It yields the protein CASSSAGGPLGELFF.

The chain has TRBV6-6 and TRBJ2-3, with D possibly being TRBD1 or TRBD2 (5 bases each). CDR1 is MNHNY, CDR2 SVGAGI, per germline (reference sequence). The CDR3 loop spans 12 amino acids. Deletions cut 7 bases from V and 6 bases from J, with 11 bases between. The DNA of the CDR3 is TGTGCCAGCACACCTGAGGGGGATACGCAGTATTTT. It is translated as CASTPEGDTQYF.

The J gene is TRBJ1-2, the V gene TRBV7-8, with TRBD1 as a possible D gene (6 bases). The CDR3 spans 14 residues. Germline assignment: CDR1 SGHVS and CDR2 FQNEAQ. Trimming removed 5 bases at V and 6 bases at J, with 16 bases between. CDR3 in DNA: TGTGCCAGCAGCCAAATTCAGGGGAGGGATGGCTACACCTTC. This gives the protein CASSQIQGRDGYTF.

This chain links TRBV2 with TRBJ1-1; 7 bases align to TRBD1. The V and J ends lost 7 bases and 4 bases, in that order; junction bases with no gene match: 6. There are 13 residues in the CDR3. Germline V CDR1 and CDR2: SNHLY, FYNNEI. The CDR3 sequence: CASKETGITEAFF. The CDR3 region has the DNA TGTGCCAGCAAGGAGACAGGGATCACTGAAGCTTTCTTT.

The chain is built from TRBV27 and TRBJ1-5, with a possible D match to TRBD1 (6 bases). Germline assignment: CDR1 MNHEY and CDR2 SMNVEV (reference sequence). V gave up 2 bases and J gave up 2 bases, with 10 bases separating them. This CDR3 has 15 amino acids. CDR3 sequence reads: CASSLDRTGNQPQHF. The CDR3, as DNA: TGTGCCAGCAGTTTAGACAGGACGGGCAATCAGCCCCAGCATTTT.

The gene calls are TRBV30 and TRBJ2-7; TRBD1 matches at 7 bases. The CDR3 runs 14 residues. Trimming took 3 bases from V and 4 from J; bases not matched to a gene: 9. In germline, CDR1 is GTSNPN, CDR2 SVGIG (reference sequence). The CDR3: CAWSLTGLFYEQYF. CDR3 in DNA: TGTGCCTGGAGCCTGACAGGGTTGTTTTACGAGCAGTACTTC.

This chain uses TRBV10-3 with TRBJ2-5, with D uncertain. The CDR3 runs to 14 residues. V was trimmed by 0 bases and J by 3 bases, leaving 8 bases between them. Germline V gene lookup returns CDR1 ENHRY and CDR2 SYGVKD. CDR3 loop: CAISESRAEETQYF. The CDR3, as DNA: TGTGCCATCAGTGAGTCCCGGGCAGAAGAGACCCAGTACTTC.

This clone was picked up one time. The DNA for the CDR3 is TGTGCCAGCAGTATCCAGTATGATTCACCCCTCCACTTT. Protein: CASSIQYDSPLHF. This chain connects TRBV6-5 to TRBJ1-6; D not resolved. Germline V lookup: CDR1 MNHEY, CDR2 SVGAGI. The CDR3 covers 13 residues. Trimming removed 5 bases from V and 8 bases from J, with 10 bases in between.

DNA of the CDR3: TGTGCCAGCAGCCAAGATGTAGGGGTTGTGGCCGGCTACACCTTC. The encoded protein is CASSQDVGVVAGYTF. The rearrangement uses TRBV14 and TRBJ1-2; tentative D call: TRBD1 (5 bases). This CDR3 comprises 15 residues. V lost 0 bases to trimming and J lost 8 bases, with 16 bases between them. Per the germline V gene, CDR1 is SGHDN and CDR2 is FVKESK.

The chain uses TRBV12-5 and TRBJ2-3; D perhaps matches TRBD1 (6 bases). The CDR3 has 15 residues. Deletions cut 3 bases from V and 2 bases from J, with 12 bases between. Germline V gene data show CDR1 as LGHNT and CDR2 as FRNRAP. Here the CDR3 reads CASGLQGSYTDTQYF. The CDR3 DNA follows: TGTGCTAGTGGTTTACAGGGCTCCTACACAGATACGCAGTATTTT.

V usage is TRBV2 and J usage is TRBJ2-4; 9 bases map to TRBD1. Germline lookup yields CDR1 SNHLY and CDR2 FYNNEI. This CDR3 is 14 amino acids long. After removal of 8 bases from V and 0 bases from J, the junction contained 2 bases not matched to a gene. The CDR3 sequence: CASRQGEAKNIQYF. CDR3 nucleotide sequence: TGTGCCAGCCGACAGGGGGAAGCCAAAAACATTCAGTACTTC. The entire variable domain, with the rest obtained from reference TRBV2 and TRBJ2-4, is as follows: EPEVTQTPSHQVTQMGQEVILRCVPISNHLYFYWYRQILGQKVEFLVSFYNNEISEKSEIFDDQFSVERPDGSNFTLKIRSTKLEDSAMYFCASRQGEAKNIQYFGAGTRLSVL.

The chain is built from TRBV28 and TRBJ1-5, with TRBD1 identical over 7 bases. This CDR3 spans 15 amino acids. CDR1 and CDR2 (germline): MDHEN, SYDVKM. Trimming at V came to 6 bases and at J to 8 bases, leaving 13 bases not matched to a gene. CDR3 sequence: CASSRITGAAKPQHF. As DNA, the CDR3 is TGTGCCAGCAGCCGTATAACAGGGGCGGCCAAGCCCCAGCATTTT.

For the CDR3, the DNA is TGTGCCAGCAGTTTAAGGGGGCAAGGCTACACCTTC. It specifies CASSLRGQGYTF. The rearrangement uses TRBV27 and TRBJ1-2; 7 bases agree with TRBD1. Germline trimming cut 2 bases from V and 8 bases from J; bases unmatched to any gene: 2. The germline gives CDR1 MNHEY, CDR2 SMNVEV (reference sequence). The CDR3 is 12 residues long.

The chain employs TRBV27 and TRBJ2-3, with 10 nucleotides matching TRBD2. Trimming at V came to 3 bases and at J to 4 bases, leaving 10 bases not matched to a gene. From germline, CDR1 is MNHEY and CDR2 SMNVEV (reference sequence). The CDR3 runs to 17 residues. CDR3 region: CASSLGLAGAGADTQYF. CDR3 sequence (DNA): TGTGCCAGCAGTTTGGGGCTAGCGGGGGCCGGGGCAGATACGCAGTATTTT.

The chain uses TRBV21-1 and TRBJ1-1; no DNA check was done on the table's D call, TRBD1. TRBV21-1 is termed a pseudogene. The CDR3 runs 13 residues. DNA for the CDR3: TGTGCCAGCAGCCCCCTGACAGGGCTACAAGCTTTCTTT. Protein product: CASSPLTGLQAFF.

The chain carries TRBV14 and TRBJ1-1; D gene unclear. Trimming left V 1 base short and J 0 bases short, with 12 bases between. This CDR3 is built from 16 residues. Germline V lookup: CDR1 SGHDN, CDR2 FVKESK. The CDR3 sequence: CASSQAAGLLNTEAFF. In nucleotides, the CDR3 is TGTGCCAGCAGCCAAGCGGCAGGACTTCTGAACACTGAAGCTTTCTTT.

The V call is TRBV2, the J call TRBJ1-6, with D possibly being TRBD1 (6 bases). Between the trimmed V and J ends, which lost 11 bases and 5 bases, there was a span of 16 bases. CDR1 and CDR2 (germline): SNHLY, FYNNEI. This CDR3 comprises 14 residues. The CDR3 DNA follows: TGTGCCCAACAGGGCCCCCTTAATAATTCACCCCTCCACTTT. Its protein product is CAQQGPLNNSPLHF.

V gene TRBV27 combines with J gene TRBJ1-2; 9 nucleotides line up with TRBD1. Trimming at V came to 5 bases and at J to 8 bases, leaving 6 bases not matched to a gene. CDR3 length: 13 residues. Germline V gene data show CDR1 as MNHEY and CDR2 as SMNVEV (reference sequence). CDR3 coding DNA: TGTGCCAGCAGTCCGGACAGGGGTATCGGCTACACCTTC. This gives the protein CASSPDRGIGYTF.

The chain has TRBV11-2 and TRBJ2-7; 10 nucleotides match TRBD2. CDR3 length equals 17 residues. After removal of 2 bases from V and 2 bases from J, the junction contained 9 bases not matched to a gene. Germline CDR1 SGHAT, CDR2 FQNNGV. CDR3 sequence reads: CASSLMRGLASTYEQYF. The CDR3 nucleotides read TGTGCCAGCAGCTTAATGCGGGGACTAGCGAGTACCTACGAGCAGTACTTC.

V is TRBV7-2 and J is TRBJ2-7; 8 bases fit TRBD1. Germline V gives CDR1 SGHTA, CDR2 FQGNSA. The CDR3 spans 13 residues. Trimming at V came to 4 bases and at J to 6 bases, leaving 5 bases not matched to a gene. CDR3 protein: CASSSLDRGEQYF. CDR3 coding DNA: TGTGCCAGCAGCTCACTTGACAGGGGCGAGCAGTACTTC.

The chain couples TRBV6-6 to TRBJ1-2; TRBD1 matches 8 bases. The CDR3 length is 12 residues. The ends lost 2 bases at V and 7 bases at J; junction bases unmatched: 0. From germline, CDR1 is MNHNY and CDR2 SVGAGI (reference sequence). The CDR3 coding sequence is TGTGCCAGCAGTTACGACAGGGGTGGCTACACCTTC. Protein product: CASSYDRGGYTF.

This clone was counted a few times. The chain has TRBV5-1 and TRBJ1-1; D possibly corresponds to TRBD1 (5 bases). The CDR3 covers 15 residues. CDR1 SGHRS and CDR2 YFSETQ come from the germline V gene. V lost 0 bases and J lost 3, with 12 bases in between. CDR3 nucleotide sequence: TGCGCCAGCAGCTTGGTGGCAGGGAGCTACACTGAAGCTTTCTTT. It specifies CASSLVAGSYTEAFF.

The chain has TRBV7-8 and TRBJ2-3, with 9 bases identical to TRBD2. This CDR3 is 16 amino acids long. CDR1 and CDR2 (germline): SGHVS, FQNEAQ. With 1 base clipped from V and 2 bases from J, the junction kept 4 bases outside the gene matches. CDR3 sequence (DNA): TGTGCCAGCAGCTTAGTAGGCGGGGGGGCCACAGATACGCAGTATTTT. Its protein is CASSLVGGGATDTQYF.

This clone was counted a single time. V is TRBV18 and J is TRBJ2-7, with 7 bases identical to TRBD1. J was trimmed by 5 bases and V by 4 bases; bases with no gene match: 14. Germline V lookup: CDR1 KGHSH, CDR2 LQKENI. The CDR3 contains 16 residues. This chain's CDR3 is CASSRLSKGAAHEQYF. The CDR3, as DNA: TGTGCCAGCTCACGACTAAGTAAGGGGGCTGCCCACGAGCAGTACTTC.

The rearrangement uses TRBV7-2 and TRBJ2-6; D perhaps matches TRBD2 (5 bases). Germline V gene lookup returns CDR1 SGHTA and CDR2 FQGNSA. V was trimmed by 2 bases and J by 1 base, leaving 6 bases between them. The CDR3 extends over 15 amino acids. DNA for the CDR3: TGTGCCAGCAGCTTATCGGGGTCTGGGGCCAACGTCCTGACTTTC. It translates to CASSLSGSGANVLTF. The whole variable domain, filled in from reference TRBV7-2 and TRBJ2-6, reads GAGVSQSPSNKVTEKGKDVELRCDPISGHTALYWYRQSLGQGLEFLIYFQGNSAPDKSGLPSDRFSAERTGGSVSTLTIQRTQQEDSAVYLCASSLSGSGANVLTFGAGSRLTVL.

V gene TRBV14 combines with J gene TRBJ2-2; unclear D gene. Trimming pared 1 base from V and 10 bases from J, leaving 16 bases between. The CDR3 is 15 residues long. Germline V gives CDR1 SGHDN, CDR2 FVKESK. CDR3 loop: CASSQAFNTVAELFF. CDR3 in DNA: TGTGCCAGCAGCCAAGCTTTCAACACAGTCGCGGAGCTGTTTTTT.

This clone appeared a few times. The rearrangement links TRBV11-2 to TRBJ2-1, with a weak D call TRBD1 (7 bases). Germline CDR1 SGHAT, CDR2 FQNNGV. The CDR3 is made up of 16 amino acids. V dropped 4 bases and J dropped 7 bases, with 20 bases sitting between them. The CDR3 DNA is TGTGCCAGCAGCTCCCGACTAGTAGGGGGCGGGAATGAGCAGTTCTTC. Translation gives CASSSRLVGGGNEQFF.